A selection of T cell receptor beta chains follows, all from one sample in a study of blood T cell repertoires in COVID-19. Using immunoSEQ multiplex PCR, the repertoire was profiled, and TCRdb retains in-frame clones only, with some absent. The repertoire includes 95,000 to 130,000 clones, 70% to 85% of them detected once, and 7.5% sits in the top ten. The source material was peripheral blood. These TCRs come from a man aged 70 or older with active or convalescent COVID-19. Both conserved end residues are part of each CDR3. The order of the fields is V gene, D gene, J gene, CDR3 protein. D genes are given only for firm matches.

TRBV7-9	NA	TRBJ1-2	CASSLGPGYTF
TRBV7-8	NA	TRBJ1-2	CASSFTEGYGYTF
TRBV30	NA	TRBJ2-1	CAWSVLNEQFF
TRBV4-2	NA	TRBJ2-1	CASSYLEGSSYNEQFF
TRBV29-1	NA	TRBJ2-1	CSVDTPLVGDNEQFF
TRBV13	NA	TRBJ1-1	CASSRRGNTEAFF
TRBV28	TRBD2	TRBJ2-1	CAGASGRAREQFF
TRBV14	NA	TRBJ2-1	CASSQVGTSYNEQFF
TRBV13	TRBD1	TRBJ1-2	CASSGIRGPVYGYTF
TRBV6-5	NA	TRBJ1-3	CASSYSLRAGNTIYF
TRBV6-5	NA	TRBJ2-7	CASTSGLSYEQYF
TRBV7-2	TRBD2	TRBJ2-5	CASSLDQTSGYLSRHF
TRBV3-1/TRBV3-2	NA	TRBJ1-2	CASSSDSIDGYTF
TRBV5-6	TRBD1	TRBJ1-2	CASSQDRTYGYTF
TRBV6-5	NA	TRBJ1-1	CASTRPGAEAFF
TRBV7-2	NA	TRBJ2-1	CASSLGEYNEQFF
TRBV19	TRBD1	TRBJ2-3	CASSIGQGSVADTQYF
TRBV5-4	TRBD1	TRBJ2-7	CASSARDRGFEQYF
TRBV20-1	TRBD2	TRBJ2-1	CSASQREGISINEQFF
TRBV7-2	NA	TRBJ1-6	CASSFPTRAPLHF
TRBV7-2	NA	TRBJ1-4	CASSTTGVGEKLFF